Each of the 21 T cell receptor beta chains below was sequenced from the same sample in a study of cytomegalovirus exposure and HLA in healthy donors. Amplification used 60 Vbeta primers and 13 Jbeta primers. Produced via immunoSEQ multiplex PCR; TCRdb's table is partial and in-frame only. The data contain around 100,000 clones, 65% to 80% of them singletons. The sample taken for sequencing was PBMCs. These receptors originate from a young woman in good health and CMV-seropositive.

The V gene is TRBV9, the J gene TRBJ2-2, with D possibly TRBD2 on 5 matching bases. Germline V CDR1 and CDR2: SGDLS, YYNGEE. The CDR3 has 13 residues. V was cut by 7 bases and J by 6 bases, with 13 bases left in between. CDR3 sequence reads: CASRRGSAGELFF. The CDR3 nucleotides read TGTGCCAGCCGGAGAGGGTCGGCCGGGGAGCTGTTTTTT.

This clone has only a few counts. V and J are TRBV30 and TRBJ1-1, with 7 bases matching TRBD1. The CDR3 runs to 13 residues. Trimming cost V 0 bases and J 5 bases; bases outside gene matches: 3. Germline lookup yields CDR1 GTSNPN and CDR2 SVGIG (reference sequence). The CDR3 nucleotides read TGTGCCTGGAGTGTGGGGACAGAGACTGAAGCTTTCTTT. Its translation: CAWSVGTETEAFF.

The chain uses TRBV7-2 and TRBJ2-4; tentative D call: TRBD2 (6 bases). Germline CDR1 SGHTA, CDR2 FQGNSA. V was clipped by 5 bases and J by 10 bases, with 15 bases between them. The CDR3 is 13 amino acids. The CDR3 region has the DNA TGTGCCAGCAGCCTCCGGACTATCCCGATTCAGTACTTC. This translates into CASSLRTIPIQYF.

The chain has TRBV28 and TRBJ2-7; D uncertain. This CDR3 region has 13 residues. Looked up from germline, CDR1 is MDHEN and CDR2 is SYDVKM. V gave up 5 bases and J gave up 6 bases, with 14 bases separating them. In nucleotides, the CDR3 is TGTGCCAGCAGTCCCCCAGGCTGGCGCGAGCAGTACTTC. Residues: CASSPPGWREQYF.

The chain employs TRBV11-2 and TRBJ2-1; 12 nucleotides agree with TRBD2. V gave up 5 bases and J gave up 4 bases; unmatched junction bases: 3. Germline V gives CDR1 SGHAT, CDR2 FQNNGV. CDR3 length: 15 residues. The CDR3 DNA reads TGTGCCAGCAGCCCGGGACTAGCGGGTTACAATGAGCAGTTCTTC. Its protein is CASSPGLAGYNEQFF.

This chain links TRBV6-1 with TRBJ2-7, with D maybe TRBD2 (7 bases). CDR1 and CDR2 from the germline V gene are MNHNS and SASEGT. Trimming shortened V by 8 bases and J by 0 bases, and 11 bases separated the two germline ends. The CDR3 covers 13 residues. CDR3 region: CASRGGVSYEQYF. The CDR3 nucleotides are TGTGCCAGCCGAGGGGGGGTCTCCTACGAGCAGTACTTC.

The V and J genes are TRBV6-4 and TRBJ2-1; 10 bases line up with TRBD2. The V and J ends lost 2 bases and 6 bases, in that order; junction bases with no gene match: 1. The CDR3 spans 14 residues. Germline V CDR1 and CDR2: MRHNA, SNTAGT. CDR3 DNA: TGTGCCAGCAGTGACAGCGGGGGGGCCAATGAGCAGTTCTTC. Translated, it gives CASSDSGGANEQFF.

The gene calls are TRBV6-6 and TRBJ1-4; 7 bases fit TRBD1. CDR1 is MNHNY, CDR2 SVGAGI, per germline (reference sequence). The CDR3 has 13 amino acids. Germline trimming cut 2 bases from V and 11 bases from J; bases unmatched to any gene: 5. CDR3 nucleotides: TGTGCCAGCAGTTACGGCACAGGGGACAAACTGTTTTTT. Translation gives CASSYGTGDKLFF.

The gene calls are TRBV5-4 and TRBJ2-7, with D unclear. In germline, CDR1 is SGHNT, CDR2 YYREEE (reference sequence). This CDR3 region has 13 residues. V lost 4 bases, J lost 6 bases, and 14 bases lay in between. CDR3 region: CASSATMGREQYF. CDR3 bases: TGTGCCAGCAGCGCGACGATGGGCCGCGAGCAGTACTTC.

V is TRBV7-2 and J is TRBJ2-7, with 7 bases lining up with TRBD2. This CDR3 contains 13 residues. Germline assignment: CDR1 SGHTA and CDR2 FQGNSA. Losses at the gene ends were 11 bases for V and 0 bases for J; bases not matched to a gene: 7. CDR3 sequence: CAGGAGSSYEQYF. CDR3 coding DNA: TGTGCCGGGGGAGCGGGGAGCTCCTACGAGCAGTACTTC.

CDR3: CASSEFEEQYF. Here the CDR3 DNA reads TGTGCCAGCAGTGAATTTGAGGAGCAGTACTTC. The chain recombines TRBV2 with TRBJ2-7; D is unclear. CDR3 length: 11 amino acids. V was pared by 2 bases and J by 7 bases, with 6 bases between. Germline V CDR1 and CDR2: SNHLY, FYNNEI.

This clone showed up just once. The genes are TRBV5-6 and TRBJ2-5; the match to TRBD1 covers 11 bases. The CDR3 runs to 15 residues. V shed 4 bases, J shed 4 bases, and the junction held 6 bases outside the gene matches. Germline loops: CDR1 SGHDT, CDR2 YYEEEE. The CDR3 region is CASSPDRGLIETQYF. The CDR3, as DNA: TGTGCCAGCAGCCCGGACAGGGGGCTTATAGAGACCCAGTACTTC.

The sample holds one count of this clone. This sequence joins TRBV18 and TRBJ1-1; D is possibly TRBD1 (6 bases). This CDR3 contains 15 residues. The germline V gene has CDR1 KGHSH and CDR2 LQKENI. Trimming stripped 3 bases from V and 2 bases from J, with 13 bases between. The CDR3 loop reads CASSPQRGSNTEAFF. The CDR3 nucleotides read TGTGCCAGCTCACCCCAAAGGGGGTCAAACACTGAAGCTTTCTTT.

The chain links TRBV4-2 to TRBJ1-3; tentatively, D is TRBD1 (6 bases). There are 19 residues in the CDR3. Germline V CDR1 and CDR2: LGHNA, YNFKEQ. V lost 0 bases and J 5 bases, leaving 23 bases between the germline ends. The CDR3 DNA sequence: TGTGCCAGCAGCCAAGACTCAAACGAAATTACAGGGTTTAGAAACACCATATATTTT. Residues: CASSQDSNEITGFRNTIYF.

The chain is built from TRBV25-1 and TRBJ1-2; D perhaps matches TRBD1 (6 bases). V lost 3 bases to trimming and J lost 8 bases, with 13 bases between them. From germline, CDR1 is MGHDK and CDR2 SYGVNS. There are 13 residues in the CDR3. The DNA for the CDR3 is TGTGCCAGCAGTGAGGGGGGGCGGGGGGGCTACACCTTC. This translates into CASSEGGRGGYTF.

V usage is TRBV4-1 and J usage is TRBJ2-5; the D gene is possibly TRBD2 (6 bases). The J call may be mistaken, given a closer DNA end match to TRBJ2-7. This CDR3 contains 15 residues. CDR1 is MGHRA, CDR2 YSYEKL, per germline. Written as DNA, the CDR3 is TGCGCCAGCAGCCAAGGGCTAGCGCCGACCTACGAGCAGTACTTC. Its protein product is CASSQGLAPTYEQYF.

This chain joins TRBV19 and TRBJ2-5; perhaps TRBD1 as D (6 bases). CDR1 is LNHDA, CDR2 SQIVND, per germline (reference sequence). This CDR3 is built from 16 residues. The V gene lost 5 bases and the J gene lost 3 bases, with 19 bases spanning the gap. DNA for the CDR3: TGTGCCAGTAGTCCCCCATCCGGGACACCGAAAGAGACCCAGTACTTC. Encoded protein: CASSPPSGTPKETQYF.

The chain carries TRBV5-1 and TRBJ2-7; 9 nucleotides line up with TRBD1. Germline-derived CDR1 and CDR2 are SGHRS and YFSETQ. The junction had 5 bases not matched to a gene; V was cut back by 5 bases and J by 5 bases. CDR3 length: 13 amino acids. In nucleotides, the CDR3 is TGCGCCAGCAGACAGGGGGCCACCAACGAGCAGTACTTC. It codes for CASRQGATNEQYF. The complete variable domain, with remaining parts taken from reference TRBV5-1 and TRBJ2-7, reads KAGVTQTPRYLIKTRGQQVTLSCSPISGHRSVSWYQQTPGQGLQFLFEYFSETQRNKGNFPGRFSGRQFSNSRSEMNVSTLELGDSALYLCASRQGATNEQYFGPGTRLTVT.

In regard to this clone: The limits of the CDR3 on the DNA are not certain, so only TCRdb's listed CDR3 is given. The rearrangement links TRBV7-8 to TRBJ1-1. A total of 13 residues make up the CDR3, ends included. The germline V gene has CDR1 SGHVS and CDR2 FQNEAQ. The CDR3: CASSFGGGITPFF.

This chain uses TRBV9 with TRBJ2-5; 14 nucleotides agree with TRBD2. Germline V lookup: CDR1 SGDLS, CDR2 YYNGEE. V lost 4 bases to trimming and J lost 5 bases; unmatched junction nucleotides: 7. The CDR3 is 16 residues long. Written as DNA, the CDR3 is TGTGCCAGCAGCCTTGGACTAGCGGGGGGCGGCGAGACCCAGTACTTC. This encodes CASSLGLAGGGETQYF.

This sequence joins TRBV6-5 and TRBJ1-1, with D possibly being TRBD1 (5 bases). The CDR3 extends over 14 amino acids. Trimming stripped 2 bases from V and 1 base from J, with 8 bases between. Germline V gene data show CDR1 as MNHEY and CDR2 as SVGAGI. The CDR3 region is CASSYGGKNTEAFF. The CDR3 DNA reads TGTGCCAGCAGTTACGGGGGGAAGAACACTGAAGCTTTCTTT.